A selection of T cell receptor beta chains follows, all from one sample in a study of early T cells in non-severe SARS-CoV-2 infection. MiXCR was run by TCRdb on the 5' RACE reads, yielding one entry per CDR3 protein. The profile shows about 30,000 distinct CDR3 sequences, less than 6.5% of them singletons. Sequenced material: whole blood. The origin of the receptors is an adult who was a healthcare worker with PCR-confirmed SARS-CoV-2 infection or an uninfected control (not recorded which). Both conserved end residues are part of each CDR3. The D gene is left open where the match is weak. Clone sizes are given selectively: once, few, many, or a class where the clone is expanded.

d_call clone_size j_call v_call cdr3_length cdr3_nt cdr3_aa
TRBD2 many TRBJ2-2 TRBV7-6 17 TGTGCCAGCAGCGGGACTAGCGGGAGATATGACACCGGGGAGCTGTTTTTT CASSGTSGRYDTGELFF
- many TRBJ2-3 TRBV9 13 TGTGCCAGCAGCGCTACAGGGTCAGATACGCAGTATTTT CASSATGSDTQYF
TRBD2 few TRBJ2-7 TRBV6-6 17 TGTGCCAGCTGGTCGGGAGGCGGACTAGCTCTGTCCCACGAGCAGTACTTC CASWSGGGLALSHEQYF
TRBD1 many TRBJ1-2 TRBV6-5 15 TGTGCCAGCAGTTACGACGGGACAGCTAACTATGGCTACACCTTC CASSYDGTANYGYTF
TRBD1 - TRBJ1-2 TRBV27 13 TGTGCCAGCAGTTTTACAGGGGTACTGGGCTACACCTTC CASSFTGVLGYTF
- many TRBJ1-2 TRBV5-4 14 TGTGCCAGCAGCTTGGCTCAGGGGATTTGGGGCTACACCTTC CASSLAQGIWGYTF
- many TRBJ1-1 TRBV3-1 16 TGTGCCAGCAGCCAAGTTGCCCAAACAGCGAACACTGAAGCTTTCTTT CASSQVAQTANTEAFF
TRBD2 few TRBJ2-3 TRBV3-1 16 TGTGCCAGCAGCCAGAGAGCGGGAATCGACACAGATACGCAGTATTTT CASSQRAGIDTDTQYF
TRBD2 few TRBJ2-7 TRBV7-2 14 TGTGCCAGCAGCTTGCCGATAGCGGGGTACGAGCAGTACTTC CASSLPIAGYEQYF
- many TRBJ1-5 TRBV7-9 16 TGTGCCAGCAGCTTAGCGGGAAGAAATAGCAATCAGCCCCAGCATTTT CASSLAGRNSNQPQHF
- few TRBJ2-1 TRBV6-4 15 TGTGCCAGCAGTGACCCTTCTCGGAACTACAATGAGCAGTTCTTC CASSDPSRNYNEQFF
- few TRBJ2-3 TRBV7-8 15 TGTGCCAGCAGCTTATCAGGCGGAATCACAGATACGCAGTATTTT CASSLSGGITDTQYF
TRBD2 medium-sized TRBJ2-1 TRBV20-1 15 TGCAGTGCTAGAACTACTAGCGGGAGAAGGGATGAGCAGTTCTTC CSARTTSGRRDEQFF
TRBD1 - TRBJ2-1 TRBV11-2 15 TGTGCCAGCAGCCAGGGGACAGCGCCAAGGAATGAGCAGTTCTTC CASSQGTAPRNEQFF
- many TRBJ1-5 TRBV11-3 18 TGTGCCAGCAGCTTAAAGATCTCTGGGGGCTATAGCAATCAGCCCCAGCATTTT CASSLKISGGYSNQPQHF
- many TRBJ2-1 TRBV20-1 17 TGCAGTGCTAGAGATGTGAGTGGGGGGAATTCTTACAATGAGCAGTTCTTC CSARDVSGGNSYNEQFF
TRBD1 many TRBJ2-3 TRBV6-4 15 TGTGCCAGCAGTGACGGGACAGGGGGCCCAGATACGCAGTATTTT CASSDGTGGPDTQYF
- many TRBJ1-2 TRBV9 14 TGTGCCAGCAGCGTAGAGATTACAGGTGGCGGCTACACCTTC CASSVEITGGGYTF
- few TRBJ1-6 TRBV9 17 TGTGCCAGCAGCGTAGATTTAACAGGAACAGCCCATTCACCCCTCCACTTT CASSVDLTGTAHSPLHF
- many TRBJ1-1 TRBV10-1 14 TGCGCCAGCAGTGCGCGGGGGCTTCGGACTGAAGCTTTCTTT CASSARGLRTEAFF
- few TRBJ2-3 TRBV20-1 14 TGCAGTGCTAGGGACTGGATGCACTCAGATACGCAGTATTTT CSARDWMHSDTQYF
TRBD1 many TRBJ2-7 TRBV11-2 14 TGTGCCAGCAGCCCACAGACAGGGGACTACGAGCAGTACTTC CASSPQTGDYEQYF
- many TRBJ1-1 TRBV18 13 TGTGCCAGCTCACCCACGGGGAACACTGAAGCTTTCTTT CASSPTGNTEAFF
TRBD1 many TRBJ1-6 TRBV7-2 15 TGTGCCAGCAGCAATGACAGGGGTCGGGCTTCACCCCTCCACTTT CASSNDRGRASPLHF
- - TRBJ1-1 TRBV6-2/TRBV6-3 10 TGTGCCAGCGCCCGACTAGAAGCTTTCTTT CASARLEAFF
- many TRBJ1-4 TRBV20-1 14 TGCAGTGCTAGAAGGGCCGGGGGCAATGAAAAACTGTTTTTT CSARRAGGNEKLFF
- many TRBJ2-1 TRBV5-8 15 TGTGCCAGCAGGCAAACTAGGAAGTCCTACAATGAGCAGTTCTTC CASRQTRKSYNEQFF
- few TRBJ1-2 TRBV19 15 TGTGCCAGTAGTATTTCGGGACAACGTTACTATGGCTACACCTTC CASSISGQRYYGYTF
TRBD2 - TRBJ2-5 TRBV5-1 18 TGCGCCAGCAGCCCACCCGGGATAGCGGGAGGATACCAAGAGACCCAGTACTTC CASSPPGIAGGYQETQYF
TRBD2 - TRBJ2-2 TRBV10-2 17 TGCGCCAGCAGAATCTCTAGCGGGAGATGGAACACCGGGGAGCTGTTTTTT CASRISSGRWNTGELFF
TRBD1 - TRBJ2-4 TRBV12-3/TRBV12-4 15 TGTGCCAGCAGTCAAAGGGACAGGGCCAAAAACATTCAGTACTTC CASSQRDRAKNIQYF
- - TRBJ2-5 TRBV29-1 12 TGCAGCGCTGCACGGGGTATGGAGACCCAGTACTTC CSAARGMETQYF
- many TRBJ1-1 TRBV5-5 14 TGTGCCAGCAGCTTGACTACACTGAACACTGAAGCTTTCTTT CASSLTTLNTEAFF
- - TRBJ2-7 TRBV4-2 16 TGTGCCAGCAGCCAAGATCTGAGCGGCAGCTCCTACGAGCAGTACTTC CASSQDLSGSSYEQYF
- few TRBJ2-3 TRBV7-3 18 TGTGCCAGCAGCTCATTCGGCGGCGGTAGTACCACCGCATATACGCAGTATTTT CASSSFGGGSTTAYTQYF
- - TRBJ2-7 TRBV7-2 13 TGTGCCAGCAGCTTAGCGGGATTAGACGAGCAGTACTTC CASSLAGLDEQYF
- many TRBJ2-2 TRBV6-2/TRBV6-3 13 TGTGCCAGCAGTTACCGCGAGATCGGGGAGCTGTTTTTT CASSYREIGELFF
- few TRBJ2-1 TRBV11-2 15 TGTGCCAGCAGCTTAGACCAGCGCTCCTACAATGAGCAGTTCTTC CASSLDQRSYNEQFF
- many TRBJ1-1 TRBV10-2 16 TGCGCCAGCAGTGAGTTGTCACTTCTTCGGAGGACTGAAGCTTTCTTT CASSELSLLRRTEAFF
- many TRBJ1-1 TRBV11-1 14 TGTGCCAGCAGCTTAGCACGGGCCAGCGCTGAAGCTTTCTTT CASSLARASAEAFF
TRBD1 many TRBJ1-1 TRBV6-2/TRBV6-3 14 TGTGCCAGCAGTTTCGTAACAGGGGGCACTGAAGCTTTCTTT CASSFVTGGTEAFF
TRBD2 few TRBJ2-1 TRBV4-3 17 TGCGCCAGCAGCCACCAGGACCCGACTAGCGCATACAATGAGCAGTTCTTC CASSHQDPTSAYNEQFF
TRBD1 many TRBJ2-7 TRBV18 15 TGTGCCAGCTCACCAGTCCGGGACAGGGGTGTCGAGCAGTACTTC CASSPVRDRGVEQYF
- many TRBJ2-1 TRBV13 16 - CASSPPWGQGAFYEFF
- - TRBJ1-1 TRBV18 15 TGTGCCAGCTCACCACGACAGGAGATGAACACTGAAGCTTTCTTT CASSPRQEMNTEAFF
- few TRBJ1-1 TRBV29-1 11 TGCAGCGTTCATGACGGTTATGAAGCTTTCTTT CSVHDGYEAFF
- few TRBJ2-7 TRBV7-8 14 TGTGCCAGCAGCACGCGACTAGAACCCTACGAGCAGTACTTC CASSTRLEPYEQYF
TRBD1 few TRBJ2-1 TRBV29-1 11 TGCAGCGTTTTTGCGACAGGGTTGCAGTTCTTC CSVFATGLQFF
- many TRBJ2-7 TRBV7-9 16 TGTGCCAGCAGCTTAGATGTTAGGCGGAGCTCCTACGAGCAGTACTTC CASSLDVRRSSYEQYF
TRBD1 - TRBJ1-2 TRBV27 13 TGTGCCAGCAGTTTGACAGGGACCTATGGCTACACCTTC CASSLTGTYGYTF
- many TRBJ2-5 TRBV19 14 TGTGCCAGTAGTATCGGACCGCGTGGAGAGACCCAGTACTTC CASSIGPRGETQYF
TRBD1 many TRBJ1-4 TRBV28 16 TGTGCCAGCAGTTTAAGGACAGGGACAAAAGGTGAAAAACTGTTTTTT CASSLRTGTKGEKLFF
TRBD1 many TRBJ1-6 TRBV20-1 17 TGCAGTGCTAAAGTCACAGGGGCGAGCTCCTATAATTCACCCCTCCACTTT CSAKVTGASSYNSPLHF
TRBD1 many TRBJ1-1 TRBV6-2/TRBV6-3 16 TGTGCCAGCAGTTCTTTAGCCGGAGGGGGCAAGACTGAAGCTTTCTTT CASSSLAGGGKTEAFF
- - TRBJ2-2 TRBV6-6 17 TGTGCCAGCAGTTACTATCCCAGTGGTTTGAACACCGGGGAGCTGTTTTTT CASSYYPSGLNTGELFF